This T cell receptor (beta chain) derives from a study of cytomegalovirus exposure and HLA in healthy donors. Overall study results and limits: Overall, approximately 150 TCR beta chains were annotated as cytomegalovirus-associated.

Clones were sequenced by immunoSEQ multiplex PCR, and TCRdb holds only the in-frame ones, with some missing. Among fewer than 300,000 clones listed, roughly 88% were seen once. Germline V gene sequence: CDR1 LGHNA, CDR2 YSLEER. V dropped 0 bases and J dropped 7 bases, with 13 bases sitting between them. CDR3 length: 14 residues. A remark on this clone: Its antigen is not known.

This chain links TRBV4-3 with TRBJ2-7; D not resolved. The receptor was derived from a woman under 30 in good health and CMV-seronegative. The source material was PBMCs. The CDR3 DNA sequence: TGCGCCAGCAGCCAAGAGACGGAATCGGGTGAGCAGTACTTC. Protein product: CASSQETESGEQYF.